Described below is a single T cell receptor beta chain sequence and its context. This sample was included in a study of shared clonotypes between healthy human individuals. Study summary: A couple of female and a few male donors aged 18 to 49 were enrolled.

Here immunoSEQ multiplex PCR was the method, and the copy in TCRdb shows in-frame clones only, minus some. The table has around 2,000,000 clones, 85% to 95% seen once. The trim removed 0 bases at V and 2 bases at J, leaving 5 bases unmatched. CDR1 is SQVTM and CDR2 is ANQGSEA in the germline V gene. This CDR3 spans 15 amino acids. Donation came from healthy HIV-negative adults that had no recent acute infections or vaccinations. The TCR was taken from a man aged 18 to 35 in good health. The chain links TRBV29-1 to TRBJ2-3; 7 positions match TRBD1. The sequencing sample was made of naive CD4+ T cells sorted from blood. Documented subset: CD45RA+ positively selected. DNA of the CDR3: TGCAGCGTTGAAGACAAACAGGGGTTCACAGATACGCAGTATTTT. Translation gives CSVEDKQGFTDTQYF.